This T cell receptor (beta chain) was profiled in a study of blood T cell repertoires in COVID-19. Study context: Spain, Italy and the United States supplied samples that represented acute and convalescent COVID-19.

Per the authors' pipeline: Amplification of reference gene primers was used by the study to estimate nucleated cell counts. Profiled with immunoSEQ multiplex PCR; TCRdb holds only in-frame clones, not every one. From that table come the V and J calls and clone size; the DNA was used to work out D and trimming. The table includes 200,000 to 300,000 clones, over 70% detected once. Sequenced: peripheral blood. The clonotype comes from a human donor in a cohort sampled during active COVID-19.

CDR3 residues: CASSEDVFQGKRNTEAFF. In DNA form, the CDR3 reads TGTGCCAGCAGTGAAGACGTATTTCAGGGAAAAAGGAACACTGAAGCTTTCTTT. The chain employs TRBV6-1 and TRBJ1-1, with D possibly matching TRBD1 (5 bases). V was cut by 1 base and J by 1 base, with 19 bases left in between. CDR3 length equals 18 residues. Germline values: CDR1 MNHNS, CDR2 SASEGT.